This T cell receptor beta chain originates from a study of T cells in Graves' hyperthyroidism and ophthalmopathy. In the study overall: Prior to any treatment, at the point of initial diagnosis, peripheral blood was collected. Study-wide findings and caveats: Ophthalmopathy got predicted by the model a median roughly 6.1 months before its onset.

This clonotype is a singleton in its sample. Antigen: not known. The investigators amplified TCR beta CDR3 regions from RNA transcripts. First-round RT-PCR of the TCR CDR3 relied on the HTBI primer set. TCRdb reanalysed the multiplex PCR reads using MiXCR and keeps one entry per CDR3 protein. The sample has roughly 720,000 distinct CDR3 sequences, approximately 15% seen once; the top ten hold around 15%. This TCR derives from a man between 45 and 60 years old with Graves' hyperthyroidism. The specimen sequenced was blood.

CDR3 sequence: CASSLYRAATNEKLFF. The CDR3 nucleotides read TGTGCCAGCAGCTTGTATCGGGCAGCAACTAATGAAAAACTGTTTTTT. V and J are TRBV5-5 and TRBJ1-4, with D unclear. CDR1 and CDR2 (germline): SGHKS, YYEKEE (reference sequence). The CDR3 has 16 amino acids. Between the trimmed V and J ends, which lost 1 base and 0 bases, there was a span of 10 bases.